The T cell receptor beta chain described here comes from a study of T cell responses to AZD1222 COVID-19 vaccine. Profiled with immunoSEQ multiplex PCR; TCRdb holds only in-frame clones, not every one. The repertoire holds about 110,000 clones, about four fifths seen once, with less than 5% in the top ten. CDR3 size: 14 residues. J gave up 9 bases and V 1 base, and 6 bases lay outside the gene matches. Per the germline V gene, CDR1 is MDHEN and CDR2 is SYDVKM. The origin of this receptor is an adult in good health. The sequences come from peripheral blood, collected on day 0 of AZD1222 vaccination. V and J are TRBV28 and TRBJ1-3; 7 bases agree with TRBD1. The chain's CDR3 is CASSLSGQGGTIYF. The CDR3 nucleotides read TGTGCCAGCAGTTTATCCGGCCAGGGGGGCACCATATATTTT.